This TCR beta chain comes out of a study of blood T cell repertoires in COVID-19. Study in general: The study drew acute and convalescent COVID-19 samples from the United States, Italy and Spain.

Generated by immunoSEQ multiplex PCR, the TCRdb table keeps only in-frame clones and is missing some. The repertoire includes approximately 120,000 clones, roughly 85% of them detected once, and roughly 18% sits in the top ten. This TCR came from a woman aged 55-70 years with acute or convalescent COVID-19. The sequenced material came from peripheral blood.

CDR3 protein: CASSQGERGGSGETQYF. The DNA for the CDR3 is TGTGCCAGCAGCCAAGGCGAGCGGGGAGGGTCGGGAGAGACCCAGTACTTC. The chain joins TRBV4-2 to TRBJ2-5; TRBD2 matches 7 bases. The length of the CDR3 is 17 residues. Germline V gene lookup returns CDR1 LGHNA and CDR2 YNFKEQ. V lost 1 base, J lost 4 bases, and 12 bases stayed unmatched.